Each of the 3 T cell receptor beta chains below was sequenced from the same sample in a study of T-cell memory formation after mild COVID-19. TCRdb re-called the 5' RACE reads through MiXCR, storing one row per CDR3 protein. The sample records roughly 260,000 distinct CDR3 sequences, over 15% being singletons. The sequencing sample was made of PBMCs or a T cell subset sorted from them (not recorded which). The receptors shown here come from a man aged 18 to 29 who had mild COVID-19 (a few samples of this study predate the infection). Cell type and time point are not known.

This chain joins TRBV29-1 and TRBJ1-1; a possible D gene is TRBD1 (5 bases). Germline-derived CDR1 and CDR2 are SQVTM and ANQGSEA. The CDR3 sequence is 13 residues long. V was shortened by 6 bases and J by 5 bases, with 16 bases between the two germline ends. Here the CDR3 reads CSVATRGGTEAFF. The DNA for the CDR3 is TGCAGCGTAGCTACCCGGGGGGGAACTGAAGCTTTCTTT.

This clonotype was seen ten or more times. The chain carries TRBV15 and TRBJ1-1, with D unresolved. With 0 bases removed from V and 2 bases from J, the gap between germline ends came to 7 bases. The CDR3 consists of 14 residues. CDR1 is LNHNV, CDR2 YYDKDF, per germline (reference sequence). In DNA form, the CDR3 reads TGTGCCACCAGCAGAGATGGAGGAAACACTGAAGCTTTCTTT. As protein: CATSRDGGNTEAFF.

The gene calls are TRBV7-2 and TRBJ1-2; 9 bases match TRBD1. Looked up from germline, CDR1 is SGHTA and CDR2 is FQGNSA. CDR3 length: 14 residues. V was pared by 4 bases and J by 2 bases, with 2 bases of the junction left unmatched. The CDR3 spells CASSSGQGNYGYTF. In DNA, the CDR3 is TGTGCCAGCAGCTCCGGACAGGGGAACTATGGCTACACCTTC.